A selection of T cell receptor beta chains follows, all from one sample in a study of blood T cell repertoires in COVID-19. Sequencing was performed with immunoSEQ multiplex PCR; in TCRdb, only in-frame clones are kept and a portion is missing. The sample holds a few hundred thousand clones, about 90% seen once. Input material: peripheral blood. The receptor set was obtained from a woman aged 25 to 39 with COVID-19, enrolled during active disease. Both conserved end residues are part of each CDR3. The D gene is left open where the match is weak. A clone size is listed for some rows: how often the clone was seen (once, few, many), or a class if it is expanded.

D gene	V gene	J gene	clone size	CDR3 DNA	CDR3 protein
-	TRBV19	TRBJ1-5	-	TGTGCCAGTAGTATAGAGGGCTTCAATCAGCCCCAGCATTTT	CASSIEGFNQPQHF
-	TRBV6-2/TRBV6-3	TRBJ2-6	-	TGTGCCAGCAGCCAGGACAGTTCTGGGGCCAACGTCCTGACTTTC	CASSQDSSGANVLTF
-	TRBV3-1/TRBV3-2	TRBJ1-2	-	TGTGCCAGCAGCCAGGGCCCCGGTCCTGGTGGCTACACCTTC	CASSQGPGPGGYTF
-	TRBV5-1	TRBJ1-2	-	TGCGCCAGCAGCTTTGGGGGCGATGGTGGCTACACCTTC	CASSFGGDGGYTF
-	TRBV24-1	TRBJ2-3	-	TGTGCCACCAGTGATTCCAAGACTGTCCTCGGCACAGATACGCAGTATTTT	CATSDSKTVLGTDTQYF
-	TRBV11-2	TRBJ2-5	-	TGTGCCAGCATGGGGAGGGGTGCGGGGGCGGAGGAGACCCAGTACTTC	CASMGRGAGAEETQYF
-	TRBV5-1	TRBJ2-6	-	TGCGCCAGCAGCTTTGGCAAAACGGAGACTGGGGCCAACGTCCTGACTTTC	CASSFGKTETGANVLTF
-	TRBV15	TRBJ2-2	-	TGTGCCACCAGCAGAGATTATCCGGGACAGAACACCGGGGAGCTGTTTTTT	CATSRDYPGQNTGELFF
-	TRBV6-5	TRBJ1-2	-	TGTGCCAGCAGGTGGAGCGGGGGCTACACCTTC	CASRWSGGYTF
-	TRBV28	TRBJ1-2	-	TGTGCCAGCAGGCTAGGCTATGGCTACACCTTC	CASRLGYGYTF
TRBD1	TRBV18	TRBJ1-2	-	TGTGCCAGCTCACGAGGGACAGGGGGCACCGGGTCTAACTATGGCTACACCTTC	CASSRGTGGTGSNYGYTF
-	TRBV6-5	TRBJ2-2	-	TGTGCCAGCAGTTACTCGTTGGGGTTAGCGGCCGGGGAGCTGTTTTTT	CASSYSLGLAAGELFF
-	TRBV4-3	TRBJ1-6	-	TGCGCCAGCAGCCAAGTTCTGCAGGCGGGAAGAAATTCACCCCTCCACTTT	CASSQVLQAGRNSPLHF
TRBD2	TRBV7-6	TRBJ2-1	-	TGTGCCAGCAGCCCAGGACTAGCGGAGTACAATGAGCAGTTCTTC	CASSPGLAEYNEQFF
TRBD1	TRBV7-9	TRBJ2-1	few	TGTGCCAGCAGCTTATACCGGGACAGGGAGGGAAATGAGCAGTTCTTC	CASSLYRDREGNEQFF
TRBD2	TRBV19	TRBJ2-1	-	TGTGCCAGTTTACGAGGGGGGGGACTAGCGGGAGGCGGTGAGCAGTTCTTC	CASLRGGGLAGGGEQFF
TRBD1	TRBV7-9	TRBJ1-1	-	TGTGCCAGCAGCCCACCAGGGGGGACAGGGCCAGTCATGAACACTGAAGCTTTCTTT	CASSPPGGTGPVMNTEAFF
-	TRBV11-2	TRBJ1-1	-	TGTGCCAGCAGCTTAGTAAAGCCGAACACTGAAGCTTTCTTT	CASSLVKPNTEAFF
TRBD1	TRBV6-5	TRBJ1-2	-	TGTGCCAGCAGTTACCGGGACAGGGGGCGTGGGGGCTACACCTTC	CASSYRDRGRGGYTF
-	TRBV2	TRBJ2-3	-	TGTGCCAGCATCAGAATAACGGGAGATACGCAGTATTTT	CASIRITGDTQYF
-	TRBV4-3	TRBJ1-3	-	TGCGCCAGCAGCCAACGGAGGGACCTAAGAAACACCATATATTTT	CASSQRRDLRNTIYF
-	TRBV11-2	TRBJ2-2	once	TGTGCCAGCAGGAGGCTAGGGGCGAACACCGGGGAGCTGTTTTTT	CASRRLGANTGELFF
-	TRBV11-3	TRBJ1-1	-	TGTGCCAGCAGCTTAGTTGGGCCTGGCGCTGAAGCTTTCTTT	CASSLVGPGAEAFF
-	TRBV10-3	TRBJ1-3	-	TGTGCCATCAGTCCCTCAAGCGCCGGATCCTCTGGAAACACCATATATTTT	CAISPSSAGSSGNTIYF
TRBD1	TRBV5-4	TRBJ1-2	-	TGTGCCAGCAGCACCGGGACAGCGAACTATGGCTACACCTTC	CASSTGTANYGYTF
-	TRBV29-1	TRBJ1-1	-	TGCAGCGTCGCAGGGTGGACCCAGGAAGCTTTCTTT	CSVAGWTQEAFF
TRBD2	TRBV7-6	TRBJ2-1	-	TGTGCCAGCAGCTTGGAGCCGGCTAGCGGGGGGTTTATCGATGAGCAGTTCTTC	CASSLEPASGGFIDEQFF
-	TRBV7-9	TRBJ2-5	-	TGTGCCAGCAGCGGGTGGGAGGCAGGAGAGACCCAGTACTTC	CASSGWEAGETQYF
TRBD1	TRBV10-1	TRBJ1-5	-	TGCGCCAGCAGCCCGGGACAGGGGTACAATCAGCCCCAGCATTTT	CASSPGQGYNQPQHF
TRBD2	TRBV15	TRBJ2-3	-	TGTGCCACCAGCAGAGATTTGCGGGAGGGTGATACGCAGTATTTT	CATSRDLREGDTQYF
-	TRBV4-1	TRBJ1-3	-	TGCGCCAGCAGCCACCCGACAGCCGGGGGAAGAGGAAACACCATATATTTT	CASSHPTAGGRGNTIYF
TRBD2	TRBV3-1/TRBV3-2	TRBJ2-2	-	TGTGCCAGCAGCCAACGAGCGGGGGGGCGGGAGCTGTTTTTT	CASSQRAGGRELFF
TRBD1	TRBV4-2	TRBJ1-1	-	TGTGCCAGCAGCCAGGGACAGATGAACACTGAAGCTTTCTTT	CASSQGQMNTEAFF
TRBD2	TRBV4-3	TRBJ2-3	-	TGCGCCAGCAGCCAAGGCAGCGGGGGGCCCAATTACCCGTATTTT	CASSQGSGGPNYPYF
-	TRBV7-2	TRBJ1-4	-	TGTGCCAGCAGCTTAGCAAGAGGGCCTAATGAAAAACTGTTTTTT	CASSLARGPNEKLFF
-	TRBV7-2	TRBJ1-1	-	TGTGCCAGCAGTTCTACTCAGGTCGGCACTGAAGCTTTCTTT	CASSSTQVGTEAFF
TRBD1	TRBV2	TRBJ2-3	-	TGTGCCAGCAGTGGGTCCGGGACAGGGTTAATTCCCCCCACAGATACGCAGTATTTT	CASSGSGTGLIPPTDTQYF
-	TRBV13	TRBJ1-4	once	TGTGCCAGCACCGGGTCTAATGAAAAACTGTTTTTT	CASTGSNEKLFF
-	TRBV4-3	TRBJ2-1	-	TGCGCCAGCAGCTCCCCATTCGGAGGATCCTACAATGAGCAGTTCTTC	CASSSPFGGSYNEQFF
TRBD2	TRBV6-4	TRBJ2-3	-	TGTGCCAGCAGTGCTAGCGGGGGGCGCAGCACAGATACGCAGTATTTT	CASSASGGRSTDTQYF
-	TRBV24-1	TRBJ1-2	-	TGTGCCACCAGTGGTCGACAGGCCGTGGGGAACTATGGCTACACCTTC	CATSGRQAVGNYGYTF
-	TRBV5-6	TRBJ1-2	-	TGTGCCAGCAGCTCCCCGAACTCGGGAAACTATGGCTACACCTTC	CASSSPNSGNYGYTF
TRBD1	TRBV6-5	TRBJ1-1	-	TGTGCCAGCAGTTACCTAGCCAGGGGGGCCACTGAAGCTTTCTTT	CASSYLARGATEAFF
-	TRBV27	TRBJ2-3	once	TGTGCCAGCCGATGGGACGGAGGGGAGACGCAGTATTTT	CASRWDGGETQYF
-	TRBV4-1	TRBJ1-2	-	TGCGCCAGCAGCCGTCGAACGCCGAGCCCGACAGAAAAAAATGGCTACACCTTC	CASSRRTPSPTEKNGYTF
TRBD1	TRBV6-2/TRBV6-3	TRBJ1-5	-	TGTGCCAGCAGTTCGGACAGGGGGCGTTATCAGCCCCAGCATTTT	CASSSDRGRYQPQHF
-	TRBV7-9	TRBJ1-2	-	TGTGCCAGCAGCTTAGTCCTAAGTTGGGCCGAGAAAGAGAATGGCTACACCTTC	CASSLVLSWAEKENGYTF
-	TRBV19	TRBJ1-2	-	TGTGCCAGTACGACACGATCTAACTATGGCTACACCTTC	CASTTRSNYGYTF
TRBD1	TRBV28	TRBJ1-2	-	TGTGCCAGCAGTGCCCTGGACAGGGTCTATGGCTACACCTTC	CASSALDRVYGYTF
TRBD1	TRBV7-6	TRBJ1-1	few	TGTGCCAGCAGCTTAGGAGGACCGGGACAGGGCATTGGAAACACTGAAGCTTTCTTT	CASSLGGPGQGIGNTEAFF
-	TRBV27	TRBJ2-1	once	TGTGCCAGCAGTTCCCCCTCGTCGCCGCGAGCCTACAATGAGCAGTTCTTC	CASSSPSSPRAYNEQFF
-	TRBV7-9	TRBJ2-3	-	TGTGCCAGCAGGACCGAGCGGGTCCCGAGCACAGATACGCAGTATTTT	CASRTERVPSTDTQYF
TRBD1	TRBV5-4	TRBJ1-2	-	TGTGCCAGCAAAAAACAGGGGGGAATAGATGGCTACACCTTC	CASKKQGGIDGYTF
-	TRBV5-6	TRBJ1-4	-	TGTGCCAGCAGCTTGGGCGGGAATGAAAAACTGTTTTTT	CASSLGGNEKLFF